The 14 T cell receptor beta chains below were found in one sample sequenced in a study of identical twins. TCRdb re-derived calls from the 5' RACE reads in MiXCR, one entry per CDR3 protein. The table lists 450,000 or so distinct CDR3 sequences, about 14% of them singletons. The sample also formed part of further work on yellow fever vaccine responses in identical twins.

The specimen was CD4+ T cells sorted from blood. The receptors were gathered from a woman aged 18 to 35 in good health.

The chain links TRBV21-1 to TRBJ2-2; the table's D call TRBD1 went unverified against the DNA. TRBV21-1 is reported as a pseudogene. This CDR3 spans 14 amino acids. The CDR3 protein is CASSQMDTTGELFF. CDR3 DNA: TGTGCCAGCAGCCAGATGGACACGACCGGGGAGCTGTTTTTT.

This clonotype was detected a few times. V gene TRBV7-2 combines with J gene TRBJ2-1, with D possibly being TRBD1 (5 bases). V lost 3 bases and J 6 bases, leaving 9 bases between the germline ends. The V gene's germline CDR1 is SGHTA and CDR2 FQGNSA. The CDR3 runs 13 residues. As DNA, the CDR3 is TGTGCCAGCAGCTTCAGGGTGATCAATGAGCAGTTCTTC. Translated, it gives CASSFRVINEQFF.

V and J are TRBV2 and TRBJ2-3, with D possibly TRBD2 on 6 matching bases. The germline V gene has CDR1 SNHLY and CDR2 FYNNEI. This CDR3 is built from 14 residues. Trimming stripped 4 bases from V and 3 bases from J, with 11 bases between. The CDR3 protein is CASSGAGGTDTQYF. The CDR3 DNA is TGTGCCAGCAGTGGGGCAGGAGGGACAGATACGCAGTATTTT. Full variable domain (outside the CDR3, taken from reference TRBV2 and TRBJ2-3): EPEVTQTPSHQVTQMGQEVILRCVPISNHLYFYWYRQILGQKVEFLVSFYNNEISEKSEIFDDQFSVERPDGSNFTLKIRSTKLEDSAMYFCASSGAGGTDTQYFGPGTRLTVL.

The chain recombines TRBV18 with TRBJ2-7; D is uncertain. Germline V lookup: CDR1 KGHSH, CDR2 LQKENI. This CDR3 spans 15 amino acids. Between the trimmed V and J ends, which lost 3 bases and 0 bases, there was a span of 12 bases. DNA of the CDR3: TGTGCCAGCTCACCGCCGGACCCCAGCTCCTACGAGCAGTACTTC. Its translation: CASSPPDPSSYEQYF.

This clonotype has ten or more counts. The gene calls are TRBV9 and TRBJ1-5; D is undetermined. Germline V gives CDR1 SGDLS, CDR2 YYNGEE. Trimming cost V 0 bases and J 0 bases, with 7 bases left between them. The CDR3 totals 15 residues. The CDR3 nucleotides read TGTGCCAGCAGCGTAGGCTCCTCTAGCAATCAGCCCCAGCATTTT. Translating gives CASSVGSSSNQPQHF.

DNA for the CDR3: TGTGCCAGCAGCGCCTCCGACAGGGTCTATGGCTACACCTTC. Translated, it gives CASSASDRVYGYTF. This chain connects TRBV2 to TRBJ1-2, with 7 positions matching TRBD1. This CDR3 is built from 14 residues. Germline V gives CDR1 SNHLY, CDR2 FYNNEI. Trimming cost V 6 bases and J 4 bases; bases outside gene matches: 8.

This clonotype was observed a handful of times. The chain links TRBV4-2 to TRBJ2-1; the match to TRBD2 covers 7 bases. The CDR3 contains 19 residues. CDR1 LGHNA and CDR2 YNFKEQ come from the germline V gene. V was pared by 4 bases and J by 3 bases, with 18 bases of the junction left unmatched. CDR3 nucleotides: TGTGCCAGCAGCCCCTTAGGCGAACCGGGGACTATCTACTACAATGAGCAGTTCTTC. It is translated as CASSPLGEPGTIYYNEQFF.

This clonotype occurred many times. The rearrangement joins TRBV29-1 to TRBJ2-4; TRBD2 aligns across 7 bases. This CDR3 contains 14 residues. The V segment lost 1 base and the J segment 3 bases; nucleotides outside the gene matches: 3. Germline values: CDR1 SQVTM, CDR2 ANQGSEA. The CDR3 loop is CSVEGGGGKNIQYF. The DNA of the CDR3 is TGCAGCGTTGAAGGCGGGGGTGGCAAAAACATTCAGTACTTC.

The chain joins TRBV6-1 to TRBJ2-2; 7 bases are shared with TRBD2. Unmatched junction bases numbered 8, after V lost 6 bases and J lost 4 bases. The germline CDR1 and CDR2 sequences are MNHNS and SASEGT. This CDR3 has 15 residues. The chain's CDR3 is CASRPEERGTGELFF. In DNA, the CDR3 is TGTGCCAGCAGACCTGAGGAGCGGGGCACCGGGGAGCTGTTTTTT.

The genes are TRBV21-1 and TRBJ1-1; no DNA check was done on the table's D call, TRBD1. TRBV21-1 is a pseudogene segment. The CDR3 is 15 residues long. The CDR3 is CASSKQTGGGTEAFF. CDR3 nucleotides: TGTGCCAGCAGCAAACAGACAGGGGGCGGGACTGAAGCTTTCTTT.

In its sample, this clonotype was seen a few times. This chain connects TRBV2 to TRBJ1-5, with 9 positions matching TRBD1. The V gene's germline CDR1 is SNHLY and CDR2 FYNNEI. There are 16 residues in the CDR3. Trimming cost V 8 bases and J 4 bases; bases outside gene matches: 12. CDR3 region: CASRDRATVGNQPQHF. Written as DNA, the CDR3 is TGTGCCAGCCGGGACAGGGCCACCGTGGGGAATCAGCCCCAGCATTTT.

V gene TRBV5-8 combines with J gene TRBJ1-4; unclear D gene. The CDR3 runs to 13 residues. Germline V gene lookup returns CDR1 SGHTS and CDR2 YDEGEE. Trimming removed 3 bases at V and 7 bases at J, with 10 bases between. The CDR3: CASSYWEVEKLFF. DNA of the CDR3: TGTGCCAGCAGCTATTGGGAGGTTGAAAAACTGTTTTTT.

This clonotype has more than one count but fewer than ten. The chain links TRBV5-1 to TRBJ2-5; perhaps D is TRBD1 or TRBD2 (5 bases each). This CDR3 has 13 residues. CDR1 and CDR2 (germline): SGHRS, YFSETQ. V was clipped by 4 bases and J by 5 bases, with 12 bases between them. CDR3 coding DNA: TGCGCCAGCAGCGGGACCCGAGTGGAGACCCAGTACTTC. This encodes CASSGTRVETQYF.

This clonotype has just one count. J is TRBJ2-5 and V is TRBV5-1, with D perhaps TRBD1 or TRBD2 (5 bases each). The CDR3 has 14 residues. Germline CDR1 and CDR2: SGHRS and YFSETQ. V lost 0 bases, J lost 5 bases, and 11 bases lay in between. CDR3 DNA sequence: TGCGCCAGCAGCTTGGATTGGGGGATGGAGACCCAGTACTTC. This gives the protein CASSLDWGMETQYF.